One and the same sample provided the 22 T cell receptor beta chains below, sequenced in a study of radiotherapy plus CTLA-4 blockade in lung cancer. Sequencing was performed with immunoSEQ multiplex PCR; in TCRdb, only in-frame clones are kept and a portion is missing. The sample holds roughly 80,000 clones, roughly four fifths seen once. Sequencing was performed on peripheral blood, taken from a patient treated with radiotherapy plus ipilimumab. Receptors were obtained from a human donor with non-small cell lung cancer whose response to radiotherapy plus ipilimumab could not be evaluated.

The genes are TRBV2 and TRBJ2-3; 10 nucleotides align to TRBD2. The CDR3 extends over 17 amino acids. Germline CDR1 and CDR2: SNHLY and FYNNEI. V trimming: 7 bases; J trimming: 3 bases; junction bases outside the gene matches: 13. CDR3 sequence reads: CASIGLAVGGPTDTQYF. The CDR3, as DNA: TGTGCCAGCATTGGACTAGCGGTGGGGGGGCCAACAGATACGCAGTATTTT. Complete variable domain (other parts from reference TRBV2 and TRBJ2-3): EPEVTQTPSHQVTQMGQEVILRCVPISNHLYFYWYRQILGQKVEFLVSFYNNEISEKSEIFDDQFSVERPDGSNFTLKIRSTKLEDSAMYFCASIGLAVGGPTDTQYFGPGTRLTVL.

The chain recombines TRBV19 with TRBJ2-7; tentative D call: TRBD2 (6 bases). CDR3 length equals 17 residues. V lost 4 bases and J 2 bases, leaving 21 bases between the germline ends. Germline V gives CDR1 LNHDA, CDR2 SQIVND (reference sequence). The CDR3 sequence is CASSTSPGLQTTYEQYF. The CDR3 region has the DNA TGTGCCAGTAGTACCTCGCCGGGACTCCAAACCACCTACGAGCAGTACTTC. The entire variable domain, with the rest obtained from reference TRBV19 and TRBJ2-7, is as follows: DGGITQSPKYLFRKEGQNVTLSCEQNLNHDAMYWYRQDPGQGLRLIYYSQIVNDFQKGDIAEGYSVSREKKESFPLTVTSAQKNPTAFYLCASSTSPGLQTTYEQYFGPGTRLTVT.

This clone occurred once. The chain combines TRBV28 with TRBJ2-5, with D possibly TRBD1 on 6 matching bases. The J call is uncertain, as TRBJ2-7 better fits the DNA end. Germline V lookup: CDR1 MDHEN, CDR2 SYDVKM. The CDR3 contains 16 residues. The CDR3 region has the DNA TGTGCCAGCAGTCCTACGGGACATCCTAGCTCCTACGAGCAGTACTTC. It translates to CASSPTGHPSSYEQYF.

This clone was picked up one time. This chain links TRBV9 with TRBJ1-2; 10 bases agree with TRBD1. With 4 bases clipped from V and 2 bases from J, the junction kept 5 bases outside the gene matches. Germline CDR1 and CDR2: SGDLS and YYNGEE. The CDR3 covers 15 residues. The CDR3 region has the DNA TGTGCCAGCAGCCCCGAGACAGGGGGCAACTATGGCTACACCTTC. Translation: CASSPETGGNYGYTF.

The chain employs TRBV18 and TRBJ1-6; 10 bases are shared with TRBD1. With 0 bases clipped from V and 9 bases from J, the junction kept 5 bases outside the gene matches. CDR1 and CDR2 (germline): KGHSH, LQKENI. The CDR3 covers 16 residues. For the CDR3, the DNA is TGTGCCAGCTCACCACCTAGGGGGACAGGGGTTTCACCCCTCCACTTT. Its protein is CASSPPRGTGVSPLHF. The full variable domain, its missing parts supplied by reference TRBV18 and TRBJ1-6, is NAGVMQNPRHLVRRRGQEARLRCSPMKGHSHVYWYRQLPEEGLKFMVYLQKENIIDESGMPKERFSAEFPKEGPSILRIQQVVRGDSAAYFCASSPPRGTGVSPLHFGNGTRLTVT.

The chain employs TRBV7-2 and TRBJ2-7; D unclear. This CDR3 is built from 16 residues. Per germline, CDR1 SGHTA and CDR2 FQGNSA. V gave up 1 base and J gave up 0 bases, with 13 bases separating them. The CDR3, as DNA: TGTGCCAGCAGCTTAGGTCCAGGCAGAAGCTCCTACGAGCAGTACTTC. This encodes CASSLGPGRSSYEQYF.

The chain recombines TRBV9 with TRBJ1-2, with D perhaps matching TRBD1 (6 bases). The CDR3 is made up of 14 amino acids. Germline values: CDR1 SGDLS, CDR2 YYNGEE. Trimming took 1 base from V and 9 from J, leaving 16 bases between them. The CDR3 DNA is TGTGCCAGCAGCGTAACCCCCTCAGGGGCTAGCTACACCTTC. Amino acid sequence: CASSVTPSGASYTF. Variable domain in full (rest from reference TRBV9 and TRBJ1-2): DSGVTQTPKHLITATGQRVTLRCSPRSGDLSVYWYQQSLDQGLQFLIQYYNGEERAKGNILERFSAQQFPDLHSELNLSSLELGDSALYFCASSVTPSGASYTFGSGTRLTVV.

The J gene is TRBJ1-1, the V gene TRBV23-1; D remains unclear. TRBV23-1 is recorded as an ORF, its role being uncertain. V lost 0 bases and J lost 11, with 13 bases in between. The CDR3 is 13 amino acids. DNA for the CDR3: TGCGCCAGCAGTCAATCGGAGCCCGCGCGGGCTTTCTTT. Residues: CASSQSEPARAFF.

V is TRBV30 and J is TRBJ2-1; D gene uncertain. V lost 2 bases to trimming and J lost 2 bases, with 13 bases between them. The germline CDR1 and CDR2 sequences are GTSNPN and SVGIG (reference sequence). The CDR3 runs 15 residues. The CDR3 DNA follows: TGTGCCTGGAGTCCTCACTCGCCCCCCTACAATGAGCAGTTCTTC. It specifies CAWSPHSPPYNEQFF.

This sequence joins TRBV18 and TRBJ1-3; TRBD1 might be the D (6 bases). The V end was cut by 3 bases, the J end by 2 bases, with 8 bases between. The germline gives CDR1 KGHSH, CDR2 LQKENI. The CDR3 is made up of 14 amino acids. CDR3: CASSPGGPGNTIYF. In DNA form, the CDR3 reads TGTGCCAGCTCACCGGGGGGGCCTGGAAACACCATATATTTT.

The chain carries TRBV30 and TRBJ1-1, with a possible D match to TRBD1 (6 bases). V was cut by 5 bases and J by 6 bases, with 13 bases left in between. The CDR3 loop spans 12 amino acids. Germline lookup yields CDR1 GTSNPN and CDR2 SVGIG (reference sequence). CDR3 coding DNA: TGTGCCTGGTCGGGGGGGGCACCTGAAGCTTTCTTT. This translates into CAWSGGAPEAFF.

The CDR3 spells CAWSVFGSQPQHF. CDR3 sequence (DNA): TGTGCCTGGAGTGTATTCGGGAGTCAGCCCCAGCATTTT. J is TRBJ1-5 and V is TRBV30, with unresolved D. The germline V gene encodes CDR1 GTSNPN and CDR2 SVGIG (reference sequence). V was trimmed by 0 bases and J by 6 bases, leaving 9 bases between them. The CDR3 is 13 residues long.

CDR3 amino acids: CASSEEGYGYTF. For the CDR3, the DNA is TGTGCCAGCAGTGAGGAGGGGTATGGCTACACCTTC. The rearrangement links TRBV6-1 to TRBJ1-2; the D gene is possibly TRBD1 (5 bases). Between the trimmed V and J ends, which lost 3 bases and 5 bases, there was a span of 7 bases. The germline V gene encodes CDR1 MNHNS and CDR2 SASEGT. The CDR3 loop spans 12 amino acids.

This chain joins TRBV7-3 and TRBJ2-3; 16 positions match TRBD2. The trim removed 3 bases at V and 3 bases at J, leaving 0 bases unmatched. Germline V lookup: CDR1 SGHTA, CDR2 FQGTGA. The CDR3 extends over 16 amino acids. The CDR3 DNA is TGTGCCAGCAGCTTGGGACTAGCGGGAGGGACAGATACGCAGTATTTT. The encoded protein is CASSLGLAGGTDTQYF.

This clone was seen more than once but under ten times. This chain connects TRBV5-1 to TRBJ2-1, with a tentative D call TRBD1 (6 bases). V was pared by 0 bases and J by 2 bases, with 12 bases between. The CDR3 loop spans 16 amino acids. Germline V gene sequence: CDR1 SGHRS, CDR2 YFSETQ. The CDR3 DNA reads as TGCGCCAGCAGCTTGGCAGGGGTGGCAACCTACAATGAGCAGTTCTTC. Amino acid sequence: CASSLAGVATYNEQFF.

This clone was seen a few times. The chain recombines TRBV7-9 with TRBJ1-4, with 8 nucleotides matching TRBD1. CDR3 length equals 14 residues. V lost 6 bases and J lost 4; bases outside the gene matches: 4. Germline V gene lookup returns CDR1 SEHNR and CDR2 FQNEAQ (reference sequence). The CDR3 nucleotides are TGTGCCAGCAGGCAGACAGGGGTTAATGAAAAACTGTTTTTT. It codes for CASRQTGVNEKLFF.

CDR3 DNA: TGTGCCAGCAGCTTGGGGAGTTATAATTCACCCCTCCACTTT. Translation gives CASSLGSYNSPLHF. V usage is TRBV7-2 and J usage is TRBJ1-6; D remains unclear. V lost 3 bases and J 4 bases, leaving 7 bases between the germline ends. CDR1 is SGHTA and CDR2 is FQGNSA in the germline V gene. The CDR3 extends over 14 amino acids.

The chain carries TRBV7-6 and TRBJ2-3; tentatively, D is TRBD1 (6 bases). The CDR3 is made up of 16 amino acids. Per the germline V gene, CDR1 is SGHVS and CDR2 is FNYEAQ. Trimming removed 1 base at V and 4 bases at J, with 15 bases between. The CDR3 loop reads CASSLDQQGGADTQYF. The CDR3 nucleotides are TGTGCCAGCAGCTTAGATCAACAGGGCGGTGCAGATACGCAGTATTTT.

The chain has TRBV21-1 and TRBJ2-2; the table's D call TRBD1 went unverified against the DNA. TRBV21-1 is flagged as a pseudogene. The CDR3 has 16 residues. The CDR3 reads CPSSSLPRQGPGELFF. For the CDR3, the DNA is TGTCCCTCCAGCAGCCTTCCGCGACAGGGGCCCGGGGAGCTGTTTTTT.

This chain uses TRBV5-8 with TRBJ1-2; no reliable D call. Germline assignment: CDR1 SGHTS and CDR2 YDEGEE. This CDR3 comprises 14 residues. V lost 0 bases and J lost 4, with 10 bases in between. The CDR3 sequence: CASSLGGVIYGYTF. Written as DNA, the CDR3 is TGTGCCAGCAGCTTGGGCGGGGTTATCTATGGCTACACCTTC. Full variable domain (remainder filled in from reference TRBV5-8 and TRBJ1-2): EAGVTQSPTHLIKTRGQQATLRCSPISGHTSVYWYQQALGLGLQFLLWYDEGEERNRGNFPPRFSGRQFPNYSSELNVNALELEDSALYLCASSLGGVIYGYTFGSGTRLTVV.

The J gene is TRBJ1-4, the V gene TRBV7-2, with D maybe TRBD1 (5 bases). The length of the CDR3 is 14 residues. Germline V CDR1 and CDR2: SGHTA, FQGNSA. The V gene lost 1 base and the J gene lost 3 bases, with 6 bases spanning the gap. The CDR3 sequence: CASSLGGANEKLFF. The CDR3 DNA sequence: TGTGCCAGCAGCTTAGGGGGGGCTAATGAAAAACTGTTTTTT.

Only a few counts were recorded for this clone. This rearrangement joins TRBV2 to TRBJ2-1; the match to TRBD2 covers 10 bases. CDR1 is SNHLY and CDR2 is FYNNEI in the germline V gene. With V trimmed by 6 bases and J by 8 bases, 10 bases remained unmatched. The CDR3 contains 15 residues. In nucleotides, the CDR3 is TGTGCCAGCAGCTCAGCGGGGGGGGCCCGCGATGAGCAGTTCTTC. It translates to CASSSAGGARDEQFF.